This entry is about one T cell receptor beta chain. This is likely a read error, given that the CDR3 carries no conserved phenylalanine or tryptophan at its end. Investigators took RNA and DNA out together from approximately 22-30 mg of unsorted bulk tissue. Making TCR beta cDNA involved around 500 ng total RNA and a constant-region primer. Generation of the TCR beta libraries relied on three nested multiplex PCR rounds using slightly modified ARM-PCR. A C-beta reverse primer was combined with TRBV1-TRBV30 forward primers in the first two PCR rounds, and each round had approximately 10 cycles. MiXCR, run by TCRdb on the multiplex PCR reads, gives a single entry per CDR3 protein. The sample shows about 110,000 distinct CDR3 sequences, roughly 80% of them seen only once. Germline V gene data show CDR1 as SGHAT and CDR2 as FQDESV (reference sequence). This CDR3 spans 19 amino acids. This specimen comes from a study of tumor-infiltrating lymphocytes in primary liver carcinoma.

Material: liver tumor tissue from sampling region 3. Described subset: tumor region T3, left-lateral pole. The receptor comes from a man aged 35 to 55 with primary liver carcinoma and hepatitis B virus infection. This rearrangement joins TRBV11-1 to TRBJ2-3; D may correspond to TRBD1 or TRBD2 (5 bases each). The chain's CDR3 is CASSSGGSSVGARTNTQYP. CDR3 DNA: TGTGCCAGCAGCTCTGGGGGAAGCTCTGTTGGAGCCCGCACAAATACGCAGTATCCT.